Detailed here is one TCR beta chain. The V gene end was trimmed by 5 bases and the J gene end by 0 bases; junction bases not matched to a gene: 5. Germline lookup yields CDR1 LGHNA and CDR2 YSLEER. The CDR3 has 16 amino acids. This sample was taken from a study of T cell changes during pregnancy in multiple sclerosis. The protocol was immunoSEQ multiplex PCR, while the TCRdb copy is restricted to in-frame clones and leaves out a portion. Here the sample spans 50,000 to 65,000 clones, 88% being singletons. This clonotype was sampled from a female donor with multiple sclerosis, enrolled in a pregnancy study. The chain is built from TRBV4-3 and TRBJ2-2, with TRBD2 identical over 8 bases. Here the sequenced sample was peripheral blood, taken in the first trimester of pregnancy. CDR3 DNA: TGCGCCAGCAGCACCCGACTAGCGACGAACACCGGGGAGCTGTTTTTT. Amino acids: CASSTRLATNTGELFF.